The 26 T cell receptor beta chains below come from one sample, sequenced in a study of blood T cell repertoires in COVID-19 (dated by TCRdb to the early 2020s). Libraries came from the immunoSEQ multiplex PCR assay. Imported from immuneACCESS, the table was reduced by TCRdb to in-frame sequences with V and J called. These copies leave out some clones; in studies compared against another copy, an unresolved V gene accounts for under half, and the cause of the remainder is not known. Within this sample are around 37,000 clones, with more than 70% of them counted one time only. Approximately 2.3% of the sample is taken by the ten largest. Material for sequencing was peripheral blood. These receptors originate from a human donor in a cohort sampled during active COVID-19.

V is TRBV5-1 and J is TRBJ2-7; 9 bases line up with TRBD1. The CDR3 is made up of 18 amino acids. Germline V gene lookup returns CDR1 SGHRS and CDR2 YFSETQ. V lost 3 bases, J lost 6 bases, and 19 bases stayed unmatched. The CDR3 bases are TGCGCCAGCAGCTCCCAACTCCTTTCCGGGACAGGGCAAGGCGAGCAGTACTTC. Translation: CASSSQLLSGTGQGEQYF.

The chain is built from TRBV19 and TRBJ1-5, with 8 bases fitting TRBD1. Germline lookup yields CDR1 LNHDA and CDR2 SQIVND (reference sequence). With V trimmed by 5 bases and J by 2 bases, 11 bases remained unmatched. The CDR3 extends over 17 amino acids. The CDR3 spells CASSSGQVISGNQPQHF. CDR3 bases: TGTGCCAGTAGTTCGGGACAGGTCATATCGGGCAATCAGCCCCAGCATTTT. Combining the CDR3 with reference TRBV19 and TRBJ1-5 gives the whole variable domain DGGITQSPKYLFRKEGQNVTLSCEQNLNHDAMYWYRQDPGQGLRLIYYSQIVNDFQKGDIAEGYSVSREKKESFPLTVTSAQKNPTAFYLCASSSGQVISGNQPQHFGDGTRLSIL.

This chain joins TRBV7-2 and TRBJ2-3; TRBD2 is a possible D gene (6 bases). Germline CDR1 is SGHTA and CDR2 is FQGNSA. Trimming pared 3 bases from V and 1 base from J, leaving 11 bases between. The length of the CDR3 is 15 residues. Written as DNA, the CDR3 is TGTGCCAGCAGCTTTGGGACTTTACGCACAGATACGCAGTATTTT. It codes for CASSFGTLRTDTQYF.

The chain has TRBV19 and TRBJ2-4, with D possibly matching TRBD1 (6 bases). CDR1 is LNHDA, CDR2 SQIVND, per germline (reference sequence). V gave up 4 bases and J gave up 3 bases, with 10 bases separating them. CDR3 length: 14 amino acids. CDR3 protein: CASSSPGDKNIQYF. As DNA, the CDR3 is TGTGCCAGTAGTAGCCCAGGGGACAAAAACATTCAGTACTTC.

This rearrangement joins TRBV15 to TRBJ2-3, with 8 bases aligning to TRBD1. The CDR3 is 14 amino acids. Germline V gives CDR1 LNHNV, CDR2 YYDKDF (reference sequence). The ends lost 4 bases at V and 4 bases at J; junction bases unmatched: 4. CDR3 sequence: CATSNQQGADTQYF. The CDR3 DNA reads as TGTGCCACCAGCAATCAACAGGGGGCAGATACGCAGTATTTT.

The chain carries TRBV6-5 and TRBJ2-7; a possible D gene is TRBD1 (6 bases). CDR1 is MNHEY, CDR2 SVGAGI, per germline. This CDR3 has 12 residues. The V and J ends lost 7 bases and 3 bases respectively, with 10 bases between them. The CDR3 region has the DNA TGTGCCAGCACTACGGACAGCTACGAGCAGTACTTC. It is translated as CASTTDSYEQYF.

In regard to this clone: Other DNA sequences in the sample encode the same CDR3. The rearrangement uses TRBV27 and TRBJ1-4; 7 nucleotides line up with TRBD1. The V gene's germline CDR1 is MNHEY and CDR2 SMNVEV (reference sequence). This CDR3 contains 15 residues. Trimming at V came to 2 bases and at J to 3 bases, leaving 3 bases not matched to a gene. In nucleotides, the CDR3 is TGTGCCAGCAGTTTAACAGGGGCCTCTAATGAAAAACTGTTTTTT. This codes for CASSLTGASNEKLFF.

The count of this clone is one. J is TRBJ2-1 and V is TRBV7-8, with TRBD2 matching 8 bases. V lost 3 bases to trimming and J lost 0 bases; unmatched junction nucleotides: 4. In germline, CDR1 is SGHVS, CDR2 FQNEAQ. CDR3 length equals 16 residues. The CDR3 here is CASSFRSGSSYNEQFF. CDR3 coding DNA: TGTGCCAGCAGCTTTCGGAGCGGGAGCTCCTACAATGAGCAGTTCTTC.

This rearrangement joins TRBV6-2 or TRBV6-3 to TRBJ2-7, with TRBD2 as a possible D gene (5 bases). This CDR3 is 16 amino acids long. Germline lookup yields CDR1 MNHEY and CDR2 SVGEGT. The V gene lost 5 bases and the J gene lost 4 bases, with 21 bases spanning the gap. As DNA, the CDR3 is TGTGCCAGCAGTCGCTCTTCCGGGGTCCCAAGGTACGAGCAGTACTTC. Translated, it gives CASSRSSGVPRYEQYF.

The rearrangement joins TRBV19 to TRBJ2-1, with D possibly matching TRBD2 (6 bases). The CDR3 totals 13 residues. Trimming stripped 7 bases from V and 7 bases from J, with 14 bases between. Germline V gene lookup returns CDR1 LNHDA and CDR2 SQIVND (reference sequence). The CDR3 sequence is CASMAGTGNEQFF. The CDR3, as DNA: TGTGCCAGTATGGCGGGAACGGGTAATGAGCAGTTCTTC. Based on the CDR3 plus reference TRBV19 and TRBJ2-1, the full variable domain is DGGITQSPKYLFRKEGQNVTLSCEQNLNHDAMYWYRQDPGQGLRLIYYSQIVNDFQKGDIAEGYSVSREKKESFPLTVTSAQKNPTAFYLCASMAGTGNEQFFGPGTRLTVL.

The V gene is TRBV11-2, the J gene TRBJ1-4; possibly TRBD1 for D (5 bases). The germline CDR1 and CDR2 sequences are SGHAT and FQNNGV. This CDR3 is 13 amino acids long. Trimming left V 5 bases short and J 4 bases short, with 8 bases between. CDR3 nucleotides: TGTGCCAGCAGCGCGGGGCTTAATGAAAAACTGTTTTTT. As protein: CASSAGLNEKLFF.

The V and J genes are TRBV6-6 and TRBJ1-6, with TRBD1 matching 7 bases. Trimming took 8 bases from V and 14 from J; bases not matched to a gene: 15. Germline CDR1 MNHNY, CDR2 SVGAGI (reference sequence). There are 14 residues in the CDR3. This chain's CDR3 is CASQQGIRMGSLHF. In DNA, the CDR3 is TGTGCCAGCCAACAGGGGATTAGAATGGGTTCCCTCCACTTT.

J is TRBJ2-1 and V is TRBV5-1; D perhaps matches TRBD2 (6 bases). Trimming shortened V by 1 base and J by 0 bases, and 11 bases separated the two germline ends. From germline, CDR1 is SGHRS and CDR2 YFSETQ. The CDR3 has 16 amino acids. The CDR3 DNA reads as TGCGCCAGCAGCTTGCATAGCGGAAGCTCCTACAATGAGCAGTTCTTC. Protein sequence: CASSLHSGSSYNEQFF.

The V and J genes are TRBV18 and TRBJ1-2; no definite D call. Per the germline V gene, CDR1 is KGHSH and CDR2 is LQKENI. Trimming removed 6 bases from V and 5 bases from J, with 13 bases in between. CDR3 length equals 13 residues. The CDR3 coding sequence is TGTGCCAGCTCGGTTGCTAGCCAGTATGGCTACACCTTC. This gives the protein CASSVASQYGYTF. The whole variable domain, filled in from reference TRBV18 and TRBJ1-2, reads NAGVMQNPRHLVRRRGQEARLRCSPMKGHSHVYWYRQLPEEGLKFMVYLQKENIIDESGMPKERFSAEFPKEGPSILRIQQVVRGDSAAYFCASSVASQYGYTFGSGTRLTVV.

This chain's CDR3 is CASSPRASGEAETQYF. The DNA of the CDR3 is TGTGCCAGCTCACCTCGGGCTAGCGGGGAGGCGGAGACCCAGTACTTC. The V and J genes are TRBV18 and TRBJ2-5; 9 nucleotides line up with TRBD2. V was clipped by 3 bases and J by 5 bases; unmatched bases: 10. Germline V gives CDR1 KGHSH, CDR2 LQKENI. The CDR3 is 16 amino acids.

This chain joins TRBV30 and TRBJ2-5; 7 nucleotides align to TRBD1. The J segment lost 4 bases and the V segment lost 3 bases, leaving 2 bases of the junction unmatched. CDR1 GTSNPN and CDR2 SVGIG come from the germline V gene (reference sequence). The CDR3 has 12 amino acids. The CDR3 loop is CAWRTGIETQYF. For the CDR3, the DNA is TGTGCCTGGAGGACAGGGATAGAGACCCAGTACTTC. Supplemented by reference TRBV30 and TRBJ2-5, the full variable domain reads SQTIHQWPATLVQPVGSPLSLECTVEGTSNPNLYWYRQAAGRGLQLLFYSVGIGQISSEVPQNLSASRPQDRQFILSSKKLLLSDSGFYLCAWRTGIETQYFGPGTRLLVL.

CDR3 in amino acids: CASKRLAGEGYTDTQYF. In DNA form, the CDR3 reads TGTGCCAGCAAGCGACTAGCGGGCGAGGGGTACACAGATACGCAGTATTTT. This rearrangement joins TRBV2 to TRBJ2-3, with TRBD2 matching over 10 bases. Germline lookup yields CDR1 SNHLY and CDR2 FYNNEI. There are 17 residues in the CDR3. V shed 7 bases and J 2 bases; nucleotides not matched to a gene: 12. The full variable domain, its missing parts supplied by reference TRBV2 and TRBJ2-3, is EPEVTQTPSHQVTQMGQEVILRCVPISNHLYFYWYRQILGQKVEFLVSFYNNEISEKSEIFDDQFSVERPDGSNFTLKIRSTKLEDSAMYFCASKRLAGEGYTDTQYFGPGTRLTVL.

The chain recombines TRBV5-6 with TRBJ2-7; 7 positions agree with TRBD1. The CDR3 extends over 16 amino acids. V lost 4 bases and J lost 7; bases outside the gene matches: 17. Germline CDR1 is SGHDT and CDR2 is YYEEEE. The CDR3 is CASSAARPYRGGEQYF. CDR3 DNA sequence: TGTGCCAGCAGCGCGGCCCGCCCCTACAGGGGCGGAGAGCAGTACTTC.

The chain recombines TRBV21-1 with TRBJ1-2; the table's D call, TRBD1, was not checked against the DNA. TRBV21-1 is tagged as a pseudogene. The CDR3 contains 11 residues. CDR3 in DNA: TGTGCCACAAGGACAGGAGGAGGCTACACCTTC. This gives the protein CATRTGGGYTF.

The chain has TRBV27 and TRBJ2-5, with 11 bases aligning to TRBD2. The length of the CDR3 is 14 residues. Germline CDR1 reads MNHEY; CDR2 reads SMNVEV (reference sequence). V was clipped by 3 bases and J by 3 bases; unmatched bases: 0. The CDR3 coding sequence is TGTGCCAGCAGTTTGACTAGCGGGGAAGAGACCCAGTACTTC. Residues: CASSLTSGEETQYF.

Only one count was recorded for this clone. The chain joins TRBV12-3 or TRBV12-4 to TRBJ2-3; D gene uncertain. V was pared by 3 bases and J by 6 bases, with 4 bases between. The CDR3 totals 11 residues. CDR3 region: CASSLSDTQYF. The CDR3 DNA follows: TGTGCCAGCAGTTTGAGTGATACGCAGTATTTT.

The chain is built from TRBV27 and TRBJ2-5; 13 bases map to TRBD2. J gave up 3 bases and V 5 bases, and 18 bases lay outside the gene matches. Germline V gene sequence: CDR1 MNHEY, CDR2 SMNVEV (reference sequence). The CDR3 runs 20 residues. The CDR3 DNA reads TGTGCCAGCAGTCCCAAAGGACTAGCGGGGGCCCTTTACCAAGAAGAGACCCAGTACTTC. Translated: CASSPKGLAGALYQEETQYF.

This clone has more than one count but fewer than ten. This rearrangement joins TRBV14 to TRBJ1-1; 9 bases are a match to TRBD1. The V gene end was trimmed by 5 bases and the J gene end by 5 bases; junction bases not matched to a gene: 9. CDR1 is SGHDN and CDR2 is FVKESK in the germline V gene. The CDR3 is 15 residues long. The CDR3 DNA sequence: TGTGCCAGCAGCTCTTGGACAGGGGCATGGACTGAAGCTTTCTTT. Its protein product is CASSSWTGAWTEAFF. The whole variable domain, remainder taken from reference TRBV14 and TRBJ1-1, is EAGVTQFPSHSVIEKGQTVTLRCDPISGHDNLYWYRRVMGKEIKFLLHFVKESKQDESGMPNNRFLAERTGGTYSTLKVQPAELEDSGVYFCASSSWTGAWTEAFFGQGTRLTVV.

The chain uses TRBV2 and TRBJ1-3; D is unclear. The CDR3 runs 15 residues. Germline CDR1 SNHLY, CDR2 FYNNEI. V was cut by 2 bases and J by 1 base, with 9 bases left in between. The CDR3 loop reads CASSERPGSGNTIYF. As DNA, the CDR3 is TGTGCCAGCAGTGAAAGGCCGGGTTCTGGAAACACCATATATTTT.

This clone was detected only once. The chain has TRBV11-2 and TRBJ2-7; D unresolved. With 0 bases removed from V and 1 base from J, the gap between germline ends came to 7 bases. The CDR3 consists of 14 residues. Germline loops: CDR1 SGHAT, CDR2 FQNNGV. The CDR3 bases are TGTGCCAGCAGCTTAGATCCCCTGTCCTACGAGCAGTACTTC. It is translated as CASSLDPLSYEQYF.

CDR3 DNA: TGTGCCAGCTCACCACCCGCACCACTCTATGGCTACACCTTC. Translating it yields CASSPPAPLYGYTF. The chain joins TRBV18 to TRBJ1-2, with D uncertain. V lost 0 bases to trimming and J lost 4 bases, with 9 bases between them. The length of the CDR3 is 14 residues. The germline V gene has CDR1 KGHSH and CDR2 LQKENI.